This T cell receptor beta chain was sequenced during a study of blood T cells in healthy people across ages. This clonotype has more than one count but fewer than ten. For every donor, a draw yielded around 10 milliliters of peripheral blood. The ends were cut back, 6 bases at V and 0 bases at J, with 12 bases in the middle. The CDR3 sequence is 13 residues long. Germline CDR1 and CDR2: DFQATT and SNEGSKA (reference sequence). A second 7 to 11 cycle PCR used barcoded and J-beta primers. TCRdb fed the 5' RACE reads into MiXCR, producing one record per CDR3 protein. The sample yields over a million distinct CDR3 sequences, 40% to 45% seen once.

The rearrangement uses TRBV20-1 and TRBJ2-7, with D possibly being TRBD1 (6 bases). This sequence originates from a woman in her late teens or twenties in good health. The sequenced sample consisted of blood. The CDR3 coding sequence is TGCAGTGCACGGACAGCCACCTCCTACGAGCAGTACTTC. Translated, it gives CSARTATSYEQYF.